This is a list of T cell receptor beta chains from one sample in a study of metastatic and nonmetastatic thyroid tumors. Via MiXCR, TCRdb re-called the PCR reads. The profile shows 5,500 to 7,500 clones, approximately 34% of them singletons. The sample consisted of tumor tissue. The origin of the receptors is a female donor with papillary thyroid cancer or a benign thyroid nodule (not recorded which). Some clones in this sample may be carry-over from other donors' samples. Both conserved end residues are trimmed from each CDR3. Where a row states a size, it is once, few, many or the class of an expanded clone; other rows omit it.

TRBV12-3/TRBV12-4	-	ASSSSPGQLAYEQY
TRBV7-6	-	ASSLAQGYNSPLH
TRBV4-2	-	ASSQVLRGDYGYT
TRBV12-3/TRBV12-4	large	ASSLAGGTGGNEQF
TRBV7-9	medium-sized	ASSLAGGGDTQY
TRBV6-1	few	ASSEGIGSYNSPLH
TRBV6-1	-	ASIRTSGGPTDTQY
TRBV28	medium-sized	ASGTGNLEQY
TRBV19	few	ASSIVASGSHEQY
TRBV7-3	-	ASSLAGVNDEQF
TRBV6-1	-	ASSESVEGQKF
TRBV27	-	ASKTSGTSGYNEQF
TRBV28	-	ASSLPERNTGELF
TRBV20-1	-	SARRDQGAGQPQH
TRBV27	medium-sized	ASSVDYHNEQF
TRBV18	many	ASSPHSTDTQY